The source of this TCR beta chain is a study of blood T cell repertoires in COVID-19. Study-level background: COVID-19 samples from acute and convalescent phases originated in the United States, Italy and Spain. PBMCs, B-cell-depleted T cells, or T cells provided the cDNA or gDNA that made up the material.

With 5 bases clipped from V and 2 bases from J, the junction kept 3 bases outside the gene matches. This CDR3 has 14 amino acids. Germline V CDR1 and CDR2: MNHEY, SMNVEV (reference sequence). TCRdb's table, derived via immunoSEQ multiplex PCR, lists solely in-frame clones and lacks some. The table includes 250,000 to 350,000 clones, 87% detected once. The origin of this receptor is a woman aged 50 to 60 who had recovered from COVID-19. Sequenced material: peripheral blood. The genes are TRBV27 and TRBJ2-7; the match to TRBD1 covers 10 bases. The CDR3 bases are TGTGCCAGCAGTGCCGGGACAGGGGCCTACGAGCAGTACTTC. It yields the protein CASSAGTGAYEQYF.